This is a list of T cell receptor beta chains from one sample in a study of shared clonotypes between healthy human individuals. The method was immunoSEQ multiplex PCR; TCRdb's version includes in-frame clones alone and lacks a portion of them. Altogether 450,000 to 500,000 clones are present, approximately 80% being singletons, with the ten largest covering under 15%. The sample comprised PBMCs. The receptors here all came from a woman aged 40 to 49 in good health. Some clones in this sample may be carry-over from other donors' samples. CDR3s include the opening cysteine and the closing phenylalanine or tryptophan. A D gene is named only where the DNA matches it firmly. Only part of the rows carry a size: once, few, many, or a class if the clone is expanded.

V gene	clone size	J gene	D gene	CDR3 protein	CDR3 DNA
TRBV7-9	few	TRBJ2-7	-	CASSRPPSGPGYEQYF	TGTGCCAGCAGCCGACCCCCTTCGGGGCCGGGTTACGAGCAGTACTTC
TRBV28	many	TRBJ1-2	TRBD1	CASSFPGTGQGVRDYGYTF	TGTGCCAGCAGTTTCCCCGGGACAGGGCAAGGGGTGAGAGACTATGGCTACACCTTC
TRBV10-3	once	TRBJ2-7	-	CAISESGPTYEQYF	TGTGCCATCAGTGAGTCGGGGCCCACCTACGAGCAGTACTTC
TRBV6-1	-	TRBJ2-7	-	CASSWVGIHEQYF	TGTGCCAGCAGTTGGGTAGGTATCCACGAGCAGTACTTC
TRBV5-1	-	TRBJ1-1	-	CASSLGGGNTEAFF	TGCGCCAGCAGCTTGGGCGGGGGAAACACTGAAGCTTTCTTT
TRBV21-1	-	TRBJ1-2	-	CASRGYGYTF	TGTGCCAGCAGGGGATATGGCTACACCTTC
TRBV28	once	TRBJ2-1	TRBD2	CASSSYRGLAENSYNEQFF	TGTGCCAGCAGCTCATACAGAGGACTAGCGGAAAACTCCTACAATGAGCAGTTCTTC
TRBV28	-	TRBJ1-3	-	CASQNDVGLGNTIYF	TGTGCCAGCCAAAATGACGTGGGATTGGGAAACACCATATATTTT
TRBV4-3	-	TRBJ2-2	TRBD1	CASSPRQGVGELFF	TGCGCCAGCAGCCCGAGGCAGGGGGTCGGGGAGCTGTTTTTT
TRBV5-1	once	TRBJ2-3	-	CASSLEDTQYF	TGCGCCAGCAGCTTGGAAGATACGCAGTATTTT
TRBV5-4	-	TRBJ2-7	TRBD2	CASSAVAGGQYEQYF	TGTGCCAGCAGCGCAGTAGCGGGAGGGCAGTACGAGCAGTACTTC
TRBV7-9	-	TRBJ2-1	-	CASSLGYNEQFF	TGTGCCAGCAGCTTAGGCTACAATGAGCAGTTCTTC
TRBV5-1	once	TRBJ2-6	-	CTSSVSGTAGANVLTF	TGCACCAGCAGCGTTTCAGGGACGGCTGGGGCCAACGTCCTGACTTTC
TRBV9	few	TRBJ1-3	TRBD1	CASSVGQGSGNTIYF	TGTGCCAGCAGCGTAGGACAGGGCTCTGGAAACACCATATATTTT
TRBV28	once	TRBJ2-3	-	CASSPPRDTQYF	TGTGCCAGCAGCCCCCCCCGGGATACGCAGTATTTT
TRBV2	-	TRBJ2-3	-	CASSVRALGTDTQYF	TGTGCCAGCAGTGTCAGGGCCCTGGGCACAGATACGCAGTATTTT
TRBV6-5	-	TRBJ1-2	-	CASSNQDYNYGYTF	TGTGCCAGCAGTAACCAGGATTATAACTATGGCTACACCTTC
TRBV6-1	few	TRBJ1-1	-	CASSEDRVNTEAFF	TGTGCCAGCAGTGAAGACAGGGTAAACACTGAAGCTTTCTTT
TRBV7-9	-	TRBJ1-1	TRBD1	CASSRSTGGADEAFF	TGTGCCAGCAGCCGCTCGACAGGGGGCGCGGATGAAGCTTTCTTT
TRBV5-1	-	TRBJ2-1	-	CASSLGGISYNEQFF	TGCGCCAGCAGCTTGGGGGGAATCTCCTACAATGAGCAGTTCTTC
TRBV7-9	-	TRBJ2-5	TRBD2	CASSLIWGGTQYF	TGTGCCAGCAGTTTAATCTGGGGGGGGACCCAGTACTTC
TRBV7-9	-	TRBJ2-1	-	CASSISGSYNEQFF	TGTGCCAGCAGCATTAGCGGCTCCTACAATGAGCAGTTCTTC
TRBV7-9	-	TRBJ2-2	TRBD1	CASSRDRGRRAGELFF	TGTGCCAGCAGCCGGGACAGGGGGCGCCGAGCCGGGGAGCTGTTTTTT
TRBV6-6	-	TRBJ1-3	-	CASSPSQGSSGNTIYF	TGTGCCAGCAGTCCGTCTCAAGGGAGCTCTGGAAACACCATATATTTT
TRBV19	-	TRBJ2-4	TRBD2	CASTALREGGDIQYF	TGTGCCAGTACCGCCCTCCGGGAGGGAGGGGACATTCAGTACTTC
TRBV5-1	-	TRBJ2-5	-	CASSLGLQETQYF	TGCGCCAGCAGCTTGGGTCTTCAAGAGACCCAGTACTTC
TRBV9	few	TRBJ2-3	-	CASSVGAVDTQYF	TGTGCCAGCAGCGTAGGGGCGGTGGATACGCAGTATTTT
TRBV28	-	TRBJ1-1	TRBD1	CASSFNPGTGGTEAFF	TGTGCCAGCAGTTTTAACCCGGGGACAGGGGGCACTGAAGCTTTCTTT
TRBV5-4	few	TRBJ1-2	TRBD1	CASSSGQGAHGYTF	TGTGCCAGCAGCTCTGGACAGGGGGCTCATGGCTACACCTTC
TRBV7-9	-	TRBJ1-1	-	CASSNRQTQVLNTEAFF	TGTGCCAGCAGCAACCGACAGACCCAAGTCTTGAACACTGAAGCTTTCTTT
TRBV18	-	TRBJ1-4	-	CASSPATNEKLFF	TGTGCCAGCTCACCAGCAACTAATGAAAAACTGTTTTTT
TRBV2	-	TRBJ2-3	TRBD1	CASSRDRGVTDTQYF	TGTGCCAGCAGCAGGGACAGGGGAGTTACAGATACGCAGTATTTT
TRBV5-4	-	TRBJ1-4	-	CASSSRDFSDEKLFF	TGTGCCAGCAGTTCCAGGGATTTTTCGGATGAAAAACTGTTTTTT
TRBV11-2	-	TRBJ1-6	TRBD1	CASSLRGTGPPLHF	TGTGCCAGCAGCCTCAGGGGGACAGGGCCACCCCTCCACTTT
TRBV28	-	TRBJ2-7	TRBD2	CASSSPSGASYEQYF	TGTGCCAGCAGTTCCCCTAGCGGAGCGTCCTACGAGCAGTACTTC
TRBV19	few	TRBJ1-5	TRBD1	CASSTSDRGIYQPQHF	TGTGCCAGTAGTACCAGCGACAGGGGGATATATCAGCCCCAGCATTTT
TRBV5-1	-	TRBJ2-2	TRBD1	CASSLDGTGNTGELFF	TGCGCCAGCAGCTTGGATGGGACAGGGAACACCGGGGAGCTGTTTTTT
TRBV7-6	-	TRBJ1-1	-	CASSLPTGTLSTEAFF	TGTGCCAGCAGCCTTCCAACAGGGACTCTGAGCACTGAAGCTTTCTTT
TRBV6-1	-	TRBJ2-2	-	CASSEQGTASGELFF	TGTGCCAGCAGTGAACAGGGGACGGCCTCCGGGGAGCTGTTTTTT
TRBV7-2	-	TRBJ2-7	-	CASSLSVGPNYEQYF	TGTGCCAGCAGCTTAAGTGTGGGACCAAACTACGAGCAGTACTTC
TRBV5-8	-	TRBJ1-1	-	CASSLVVDTEAFF	TGTGCCAGCAGCTTGGTTGTGGACACTGAAGCTTTCTTT
TRBV7-9	few	TRBJ2-3	-	CASSQVSALPSTDTQYF	TGTGCCAGCAGCCAGGTTTCAGCCTTACCAAGCACAGATACGCAGTATTTT
TRBV28	-	TRBJ2-1	TRBD2	CASSRGLEGEQFF	TGTGCCAGCAGTCGAGGACTAGAGGGTGAGCAGTTCTTC
TRBV21-1	-	TRBJ2-7	-	CASRTKFSQYF	TGTGCCAGCAGAACAAAGTTTTCGCAGTACTTC
TRBV7-3	-	TRBJ1-1	TRBD1	CASSSPTGANTEAFF	TGTGCCAGCAGCTCACCGACAGGGGCTAACACTGAAGCTTTCTTT
TRBV2	-	TRBJ2-7	TRBD1	CASRWTGGLYEQYF	TGTGCCAGCAGGTGGACAGGGGGCCTCTACGAGCAGTACTTC
TRBV5-1	-	TRBJ2-7	-	CASSPQGGPSYEQYF	TGCGCCAGCAGCCCCCAGGGAGGACCCTCCTACGAGCAGTACTTC
TRBV11-3	-	TRBJ2-1	-	CASSLGGPGSGEQFF	TGTGCCAGCAGCTTAGGGGGCCCGGGATCGGGTGAGCAGTTCTTC
TRBV28	-	TRBJ1-2	-	CASSRTATYGYTF	TGTGCCAGCAGCCGGACGGCTACTTATGGCTACACCTTC
TRBV10-2	-	TRBJ2-3	-	CASRGLAELTDTQYF	TGCGCCAGCCGGGGGCTAGCAGAATTAACAGATACGCAGTATTTT
TRBV4-1	-	TRBJ1-4	-	CASSQARGPANEKLFF	TGCGCCAGCAGCCAAGCGAGGGGACCGGCCAATGAAAAACTGTTTTTT